This T cell receptor (beta chain) was sequenced for a study of shared T cell receptors in the human thymus. This clone was seen once. Profiled with immunoSEQ multiplex PCR; TCRdb holds only in-frame clones, not every one. The sample holds 500,000 to 750,000 clones, around 89% seen once. In addition, the sample was reused for a study of human thymus T cells. That investigation notes: Having corrective surgery for congenital heart defects, healthy Finnish infants were the ones who donated. During corrective heart surgery, resections were taken, and the thymus tissue came from them. Thymic and blood repertoires appeared to show biased V and J gene usage. Related studies found that unrelated individuals share highly overlapping thymic repertoires.

The sequence derives from a boy under two years old with a congenital heart defect. Source material: thymocytes.

CDR3 in DNA: TGTGCCAGCAGTGAACGAGCAGCGGGAGGGCCTAGCAATGAGCAGTTCTTC. Translating gives CASSERAAGGPSNEQFF. The chain combines TRBV6-1 with TRBJ2-1; 10 positions agree with TRBD2. Germline CDR1 reads MNHNS; CDR2 reads SASEGT. The CDR3 spans 17 residues. Germline trimming cut 2 bases from V and 6 bases from J; bases unmatched to any gene: 10.